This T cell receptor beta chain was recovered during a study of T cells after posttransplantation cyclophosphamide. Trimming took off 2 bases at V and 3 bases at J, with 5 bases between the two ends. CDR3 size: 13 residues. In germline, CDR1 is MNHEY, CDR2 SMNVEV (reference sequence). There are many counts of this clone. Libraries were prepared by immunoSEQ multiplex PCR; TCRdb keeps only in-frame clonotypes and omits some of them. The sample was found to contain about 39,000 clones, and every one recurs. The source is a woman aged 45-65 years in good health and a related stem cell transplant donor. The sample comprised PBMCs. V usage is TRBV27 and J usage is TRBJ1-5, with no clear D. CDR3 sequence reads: CASSLLLNQPQHF. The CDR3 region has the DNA TGTGCCAGCAGTTTACTACTCAATCAGCCCCAGCATTTT.